This is a list of T cell receptor beta chains from one sample in a study of T cell repertoires in cytomegalovirus infection. TCRdb independently ran MiXCR on the reads; one entry per CDR3 protein. There are 630,000 or so distinct CDR3 sequences in the sample; around 24% occur only once, and 8% lies in the top ten. The sequenced material came from CD8+ T cells from PBMCs. All receptors derive from a human donor in good health (CMV status not recorded). Some clones in this sample may be carry-over from other donors' samples. Each CDR3 is given with its conserved first and last residue. Each record gives: CDR3 DNA, CDR3 protein, D gene, J gene, V gene, clone size. D genes are given only for firm matches. Clone size, where shown, is once, few, many, or a class for clones that have expanded.

TGCAGTGCTAGGGGACTATTCAGGGAGGCTAGCACAGATACGCAGTATTTT CSARGLFREASTDTQYF TRBD2 TRBJ2-3 TRBV20-1 NA
TGTGCCAGCAGTGAAGTAGCGGGGTCCTACAATGAGCAGTTCTTC CASSEVAGSYNEQFF TRBD2 TRBJ2-1 TRBV6-4 many
TGTGCCAGCAGCTCGGGACTAGCGGGGGCCTTATGGCCACAAGAGACCCAGTACTTC CASSSGLAGALWPQETQYF TRBD2 TRBJ2-5 TRBV7-8 many
TGCAGTGCTAGAGTAACAGCGGGGTCCTACAATGAGCAGTTCTTC CSARVTAGSYNEQFF TRBD2 TRBJ2-1 TRBV20-1 many
TGTGTCAGCAGCCAGACAGGGCCCTCAAGAAGGGAGACCCAGTACTTC CVSSQTGPSRRETQYF TRBD1 TRBJ2-5 TRBV14 once
TGTGCCAGCAGCGTAGAGAACAGGGTTAACGAGCAGTACTTC CASSVENRVNEQYF NA TRBJ2-7 TRBV9 few
TGTACCAGCAGCCAAGGGACAGCTCGTAACTATGGCTACACCTTC CTSSQGTARNYGYTF TRBD1 TRBJ1-2 TRBV7-9 once
TGTGCCACTCATAACGTAAAGGCAGGGATCTACCGCAATGAGCAGTTCTTC CATHNVKAGIYRNEQFF NA TRBJ2-1 TRBV6-5 NA
TGTGCCAACTGGGGGGGAGCAGGGAACACTGAAGCTTTCTTT CANWGGAGNTEAFF NA TRBJ1-1 TRBV2 few
TGTGCCAGCCGAAGCACAGGGGGCGGCTTCGAGCAGTACTTC CASRSTGGGFEQYF TRBD1 TRBJ2-7 TRBV5-5 many
TGTGCCAGCTTTCCGACGGGGAGCCCCTATGGCTACACCTTC CASFPTGSPYGYTF NA TRBJ1-2 TRBV14 NA
TGTGCCAGCAGCCCGCGTTTGAGGGACGGCTACACCTTC CASSPRLRDGYTF NA TRBJ1-2 TRBV7-9 few
TGCGCCAGCAGCTTGGAGGCCAGGTGGGATGAAAAACTGTTTTTT CASSLEARWDEKLFF NA TRBJ1-4 TRBV5-1 NA
TGTGCCAGCAGCTACCCCGGGGGGGGGCCGTATGGCTACACCTTC CASSYPGGGPYGYTF NA TRBJ1-2 TRBV7-2 NA
TGCAGTGCTAGACCTGACGGCACCCGGATCTATGGCTACACCTTC CSARPDGTRIYGYTF NA TRBJ1-2 TRBV20-1 NA
TGTGCCACCAGCAGAGAGGGGGGAATGAACACCGGGGAGCTGTTTTTT CATSREGGMNTGELFF NA TRBJ2-2 TRBV15 NA
TGTGCCAGCAGTTTAACCAGGAGAAGGACTGAAGCTTTCTTT CASSLTRRRTEAFF NA TRBJ1-1 TRBV27 NA
TGTGCCAGCAGCACGCGACAGGGGGCGGGTCCGTACTTC CASSTRQGAGPYF TRBD1 TRBJ2-4 TRBV13 few
TGTGCCAGCAGCTTAGGGAACAGTGGAGGCTACACCTTC CASSLGNSGGYTF NA TRBJ1-2 TRBV7-9 few
TGCAGTGCTAGGTTCAGGGGTTGGGCTACAGCTAACTATGGCTACACCTTC CSARFRGWATANYGYTF NA TRBJ1-2 TRBV20-1 few
TGCAGTGCTAGTCCCGGGACAGGGACCTCTGGAACCACCATATATTTT CSASPGTGTSGTTIYF TRBD1 TRBJ1-3 TRBV20-1 once
TGCAGTGCTAGAGTTGGACCTCTAAGGGGGGGCTACACCTTC CSARVGPLRGGYTF NA TRBJ1-2 TRBV20-1 NA
TGTGCCAGCAGCTTAGGATGGGGGACCCCAGAGACCCAGTACTTC CASSLGWGTPETQYF NA TRBJ2-5 TRBV7-2 many
TGTGCCAGCAGTTCTGAACAGGGTCCCAAAAACATTCAGTACTTC CASSSEQGPKNIQYF NA TRBJ2-4 TRBV6-6 few
TGTGCCAGCAGTTTAACGGGGCGCAATCAGCCCCAGCATTTT CASSLTGRNQPQHF NA TRBJ1-5 TRBV27 NA
TGTGCCAGCACCCTTGAGCGGGCACTCTCCTACGAGCAGTACTTC CASTLERALSYEQYF NA TRBJ2-7 TRBV7-2 many
TGTGCCAGCAGTTTAACAGCGGGGGGGCCCGCTAGCACAGATACGCAGTATTTT CASSLTAGGPASTDTQYF TRBD2 TRBJ2-3 TRBV28 many
TGTGCCAGCAGTTACTCAAGGGTTAAGGAGCAGTTCTTC CASSYSRVKEQFF NA TRBJ2-1 TRBV6-5 NA
TGCGCCAGCAGCCAAGATGGAGGGGAAAACATTCAGTACTTC CASSQDGGENIQYF NA TRBJ2-4 TRBV4-1 few
TGTGCCAGCAGCTTAAGCCGGGGTCGGGATGAGCAGTTCTTC CASSLSRGRDEQFF NA TRBJ2-1 TRBV7-8 many
TGTGCCAGCAGTGATCCAGGGTCCCATCTTTCCTACAATGAGCAGTTCTTC CASSDPGSHLSYNEQFF NA TRBJ2-1 TRBV2 NA
TGTGCCAGCAGCTTATTTCCCCGACTAGCGGGGGTCCAAGAGACCCAGTACTTC CASSLFPRLAGVQETQYF TRBD2 TRBJ2-5 TRBV7-9 many
TGTGCCAGCAGCGTGAGGGCGAGGAACATTCAGTACTTC CASSVRARNIQYF NA TRBJ2-4 TRBV5-6 few
TGCAGCGCCGGGACGGCGGAGAACACTGAAGCTTTCTTT CSAGTAENTEAFF NA TRBJ1-1 TRBV29-1 few
TGCAGCGTTGAAGAGGTCAGACAGGGCCCTGATGGCTACACCTTC CSVEEVRQGPDGYTF TRBD1 TRBJ1-2 TRBV29-1 few
TGTGCCAGCAGTTGGGGACAGGGCCAACACGAGACCCAGTACTTC CASSWGQGQHETQYF TRBD1 TRBJ2-5 TRBV6-2/TRBV6-3 once
TGCAGCGTTGAAGGTACTGAAACCCCCTACAATGAGCAGTTCTTC CSVEGTETPYNEQFF NA TRBJ2-1 TRBV29-1 few
TGTGCCAGCAGTTCCCTCTATCCTAAAGACCCGGGCGGCTACACCTTC CASSSLYPKDPGGYTF NA TRBJ1-2 TRBV28 few
TGTGCCAGCAGGGAGACGGGGGCTGAGCAGTTCTTC CASRETGAEQFF NA TRBJ2-1 TRBV6-2/TRBV6-3 few
TGTGCCAGCAGCCCCAGAGTAGCGGCAGATACGCAGTATTTT CASSPRVAADTQYF NA TRBJ2-3 TRBV9 few
TGCAGTGCTGCTCCGGGACTCAGGTCCGGTTGGGAGCAGTACTTC CSAAPGLRSGWEQYF NA TRBJ2-7 TRBV20-1 NA
TGCGCCAGCAGCACCGACAAATCTAACTATGGCTACACCTTC CASSTDKSNYGYTF NA TRBJ1-2 TRBV5-1 NA
TGTGCCAGCAGTCCGTTGGTTACAGATGGCTACACCTTC CASSPLVTDGYTF NA TRBJ1-2 TRBV28 few
TGTGCCAGCAGCCCTGAGTCGGGACCCCCCTTCGAGGGCTACACCTTC CASSPESGPPFEGYTF NA TRBJ1-2 TRBV4-1 NA
TGTGCCAGCAGCCCCGTACAGGGAGATACGCAGTATTTT CASSPVQGDTQYF NA TRBJ2-3 TRBV7-9 many
TGTGCCAGCAGCCCGTCGACTAGCGGGGGACTGAGCTCCTACAATGAGCAGTTCTTC CASSPSTSGGLSSYNEQFF TRBD2 TRBJ2-1 TRBV7-9 many
TGTGCCAGCAGCTTAGACCTAGCGGGAGATACGCAGTATTTT CASSLDLAGDTQYF TRBD2 TRBJ2-3 TRBV7-8 many
TGTGCCAGCAGCTTACGCGGACAGGGGCGCAACGAGCAGTACTTC CASSLRGQGRNEQYF TRBD1 TRBJ2-7 TRBV7-8 many
TGTGCCAGCAGTGACGGTAATCACTCCCCCTTCACAGATACGCAGTATTTT CASSDGNHSPFTDTQYF NA TRBJ2-3 TRBV2 few
TGCAGTGCTAGAGATCGGCATTACACTGAAGCTTTCTTT CSARDRHYTEAFF NA TRBJ1-1 TRBV20-1 NA
TGTGCCATCGCCGGGACAGATAACTACGAGCAGTACTTC CAIAGTDNYEQYF TRBD1 TRBJ2-7 TRBV10-3 NA
TGCAGCTCAAAAGGCGGGGGAGCCTGGACAGATATGCAGTATTTT CSSKGGGAWTDMQYF NA TRBJ2-3 TRBV29-1 NA
TGTGCCACCAGTGATTTGTGGCAGCTCAATGAGCAGTTCTTC CATSDLWQLNEQFF NA TRBJ2-1 TRBV24-1 few
TGCAGTGCTAGAGCCTTGAGGGGGACCGGGGAGCTGTTTTTT CSARALRGTGELFF NA TRBJ2-2 TRBV20-1 few